This T cell receptor beta chain was sequenced during a study of T cell repertoires in cytomegalovirus infection. About the research overall: HLA-B-restricted CMV epitopes that are well studied, plus recently identified HLA-C-restricted ones, were used by the study.

Germline V gives CDR1 SGHVS, CDR2 FQNEAQ. The CDR3 spans 16 residues. The trim removed 1 base at V and 3 bases at J, leaving 8 bases unmatched. Study-wide results and limits: HLA-C-restricted TCR beta clonotypes specific for CMV led the ex vivo response. Summed frequency of public TCR beta families distinguished CMV carriers with the relevant HLA.

TCRdb reanalysed the reads using MiXCR and keeps one entry per CDR3 protein. In the table there are a few hundred thousand distinct CDR3 sequences, 35% to 50% of which are singletons. This clonotype has just a few counts. Its matching antigen is unknown. The sample in question was cultured PBMCs, obtained from culture after CMV antigen stimulation. The origin of this receptor is a human donor in good health (CMV status not recorded). Some clones in this sample may be carry-over from other donors' samples. The V gene is TRBV7-8, the J gene TRBJ2-7, with TRBD1 identical over 8 bases. Here the CDR3 reads CASSLDWRTGNYEQYF. The CDR3 DNA follows: TGTGCCAGCAGCTTAGATTGGAGGACAGGGAACTACGAGCAGTACTTC.